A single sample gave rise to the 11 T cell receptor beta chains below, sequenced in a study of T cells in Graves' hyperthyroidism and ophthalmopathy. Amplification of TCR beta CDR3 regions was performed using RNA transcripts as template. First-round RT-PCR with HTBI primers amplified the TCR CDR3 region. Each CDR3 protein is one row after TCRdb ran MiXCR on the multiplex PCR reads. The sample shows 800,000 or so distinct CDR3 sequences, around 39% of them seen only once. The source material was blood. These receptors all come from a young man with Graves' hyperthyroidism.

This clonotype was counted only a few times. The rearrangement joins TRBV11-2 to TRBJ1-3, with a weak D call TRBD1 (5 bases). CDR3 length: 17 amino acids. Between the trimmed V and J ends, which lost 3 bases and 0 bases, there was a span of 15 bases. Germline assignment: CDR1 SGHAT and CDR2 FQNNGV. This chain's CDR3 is CASSLTRQGLSGNTIYF. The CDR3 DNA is TGTGCCAGCAGCTTGACGCGGCAGGGTCTCTCTGGAAACACCATATATTTT.

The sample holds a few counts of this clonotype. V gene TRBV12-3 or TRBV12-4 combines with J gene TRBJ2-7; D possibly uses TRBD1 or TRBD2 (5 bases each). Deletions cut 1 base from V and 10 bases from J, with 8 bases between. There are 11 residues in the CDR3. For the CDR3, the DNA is TGTGCCAGCAGTTTAGGAGGGGACCAGTACTTC. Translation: CASSLGGDQYF.

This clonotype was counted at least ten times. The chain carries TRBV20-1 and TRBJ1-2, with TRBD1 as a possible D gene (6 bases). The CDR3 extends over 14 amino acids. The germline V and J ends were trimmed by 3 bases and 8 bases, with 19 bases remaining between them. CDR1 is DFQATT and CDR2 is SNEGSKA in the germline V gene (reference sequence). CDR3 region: CSARESGGARGYTF. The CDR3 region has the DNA TGCAGTGCTAGGGAATCGGGGGGGGCGAGAGGCTACACCTTC.

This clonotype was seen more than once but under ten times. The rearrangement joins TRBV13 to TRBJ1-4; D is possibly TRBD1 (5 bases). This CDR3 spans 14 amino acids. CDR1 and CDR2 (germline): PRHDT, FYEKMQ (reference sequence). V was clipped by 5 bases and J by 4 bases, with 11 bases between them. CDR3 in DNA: TGTGCCAGCAGCCAAGAGGGGTTTAATGAAAAACTGTTTTTT. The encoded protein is CASSQEGFNEKLFF.

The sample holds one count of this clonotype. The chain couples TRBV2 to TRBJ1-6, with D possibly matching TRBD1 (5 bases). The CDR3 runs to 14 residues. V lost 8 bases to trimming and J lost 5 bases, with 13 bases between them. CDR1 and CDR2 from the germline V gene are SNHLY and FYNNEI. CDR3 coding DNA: TGTGCCAGCCCCTACGAGGGGAATAATTCACCCCTCCACTTT. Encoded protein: CASPYEGNNSPLHF.

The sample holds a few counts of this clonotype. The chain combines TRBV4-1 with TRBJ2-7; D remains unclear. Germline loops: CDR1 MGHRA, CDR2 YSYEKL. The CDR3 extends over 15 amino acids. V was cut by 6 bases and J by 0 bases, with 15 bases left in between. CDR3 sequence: CASRPDSTLSYEQYF. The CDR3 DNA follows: TGCGCCAGCAGACCCGACTCCACGCTCTCCTACGAGCAGTACTTC.

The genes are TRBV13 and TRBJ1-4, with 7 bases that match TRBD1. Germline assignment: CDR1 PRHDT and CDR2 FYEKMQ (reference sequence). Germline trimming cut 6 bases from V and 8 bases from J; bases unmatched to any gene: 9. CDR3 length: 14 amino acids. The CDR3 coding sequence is TGTGCCAGCAGGCAGACAGGGAGGGGGGAAAAACTGTTTTTT. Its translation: CASRQTGRGEKLFF.

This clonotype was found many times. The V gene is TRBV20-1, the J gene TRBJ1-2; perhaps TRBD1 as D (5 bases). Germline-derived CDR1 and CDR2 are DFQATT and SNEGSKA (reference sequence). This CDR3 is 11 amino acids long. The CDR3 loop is CSFNGGYGYTF. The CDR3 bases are TGCAGCTTTAACGGGGGCTATGGCTACACCTTC.

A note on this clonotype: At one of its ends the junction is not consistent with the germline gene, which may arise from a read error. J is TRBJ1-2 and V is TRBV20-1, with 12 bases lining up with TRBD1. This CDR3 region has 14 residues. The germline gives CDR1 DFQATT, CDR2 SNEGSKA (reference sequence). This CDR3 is CSATPGTGGHGYAF. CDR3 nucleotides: TGCAGTGCCACCCCCGGGACAGGGGGCCATGGCTACGCCTTC.

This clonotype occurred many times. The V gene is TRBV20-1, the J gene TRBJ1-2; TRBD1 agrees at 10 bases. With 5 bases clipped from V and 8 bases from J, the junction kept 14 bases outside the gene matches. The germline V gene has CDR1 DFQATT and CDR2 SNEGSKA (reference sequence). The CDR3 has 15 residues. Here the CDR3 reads CSARTGGWESEGYTF. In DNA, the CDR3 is TGCAGTGCTCGGACAGGGGGGTGGGAAAGTGAGGGCTACACCTTC.

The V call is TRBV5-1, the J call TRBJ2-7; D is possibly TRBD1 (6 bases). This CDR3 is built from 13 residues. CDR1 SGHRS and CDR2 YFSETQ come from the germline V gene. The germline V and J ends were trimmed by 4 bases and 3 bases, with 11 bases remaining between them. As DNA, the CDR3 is TGCGCCAGCAGCATCCTGACAGGCTACGAGCAGTACTTC. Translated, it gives CASSILTGYEQYF.